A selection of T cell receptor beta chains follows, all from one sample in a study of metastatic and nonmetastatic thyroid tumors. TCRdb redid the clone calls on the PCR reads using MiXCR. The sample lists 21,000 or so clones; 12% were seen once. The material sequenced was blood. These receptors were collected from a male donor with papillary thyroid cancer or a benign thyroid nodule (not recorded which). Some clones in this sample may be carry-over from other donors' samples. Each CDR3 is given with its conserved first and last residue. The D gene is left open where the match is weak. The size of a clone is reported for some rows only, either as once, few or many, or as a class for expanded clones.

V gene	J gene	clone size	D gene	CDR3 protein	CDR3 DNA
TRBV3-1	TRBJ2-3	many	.	CASSQATGSGADTQYF	TGTGCCAGCAGCCAAGCGACAGGGTCGGGGGCAGATACGCAGTATTTT
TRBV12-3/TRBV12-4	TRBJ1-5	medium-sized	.	CASRLEGNQPQHF	TGTGCCAGCAGACTCGAGGGCAATCAGCCCCAGCATTTT
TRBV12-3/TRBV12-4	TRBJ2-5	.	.	CASSSWSERETQYF	TGTGCCAGCAGTTCCTGGTCGGAAAGGGAGACCCAGTACTTC
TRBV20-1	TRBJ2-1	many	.	CSAKSPQYWASGEQFF	TGCAGTGCTAAGTCACCCCAGTATTGGGCCTCGGGAGAGCAGTTCTTC
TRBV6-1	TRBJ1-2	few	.	CASSEVTDNYGYTF	TGTGCCAGCAGTGAAGTTACTGATAACTATGGCTACACCTTC
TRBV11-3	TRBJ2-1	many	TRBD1	CASSSGGGSYNEQFF	TGTGCCAGCAGCTCAGGGGGTGGATCCTACAATGAGCAGTTCTTC
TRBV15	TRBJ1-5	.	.	CATARDLNQPQHF	TGTGCCACCGCGCGGGACCTCAATCAGCCCCAGCATTTT
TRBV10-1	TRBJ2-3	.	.	CASSLTSTDTQYF	TGCGCCAGCAGTCTGACTAGCACAGATACGCAGTATTTT
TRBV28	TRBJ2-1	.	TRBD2	CAISFLGTSGSSQFF	TGTGCCATCAGTTTCCTCGGGACTAGCGGAAGTTCGCAGTTCTTC
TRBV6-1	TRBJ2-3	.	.	CVSSGGTGTQYF	TGTGTCTCCTCCGGGGGCACAGGTACGCAGTATTTT
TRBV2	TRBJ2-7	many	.	CASRSGTVASYEQYF	TGTGCCAGCAGATCCGGGACCGTGGCTTCCTACGAGCAGTACTTC
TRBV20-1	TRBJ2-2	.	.	CSASRGLAGELFF	TGCAGTGCTAGCCGCGGGTTGGCCGGGGAGCTGTTTTTT
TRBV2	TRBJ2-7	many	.	CASSSSWGGGGEQYF	TGTGCCAGCAGTTCTTCATGGGGGGGGGGCGGGGAGCAGTACTTC
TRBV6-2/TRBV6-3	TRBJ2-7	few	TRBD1	CASSYSGQITYEQYF	TGTGCCAGCAGTTACTCGGGACAGATAACCTACGAGCAGTACTTC
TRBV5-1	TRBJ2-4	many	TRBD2	CASSSVAGGPHIQYF	TGCGCCAGCAGCTCAGTAGCGGGAGGGCCTCACATTCAGTACTTC
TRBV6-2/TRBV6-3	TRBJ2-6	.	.	CASSLRESGANVLTF	TGTGCCAGCAGCCTCCGGGAATCTGGGGCCAACGTCCTGACTTTC
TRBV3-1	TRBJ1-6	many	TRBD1	CASKTSWGTDNSPLHF	TGTGCCAGCAAAACAAGTTGGGGGACAGATAATTCACCCCTCCACTTT
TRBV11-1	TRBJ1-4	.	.	CASSLTWSTNEKLFF	TGTGCCAGCAGCTTAACGTGGTCAACTAATGAAAAACTGTTTTTT
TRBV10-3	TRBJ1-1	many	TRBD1	CAISEAGQGKTEAFF	TGTGCCATCAGTGAGGCGGGACAGGGCAAAACTGAAGCTTTCTTT
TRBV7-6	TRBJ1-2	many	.	CASSPPVTNNGYTF	TGTGCCAGCAGCCCGCCGGTGACTAACAATGGCTACACCTTC
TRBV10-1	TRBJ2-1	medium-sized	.	CASSEGDNEQFF	TGCGCCAGCAGTGAAGGTGACAATGAGCAGTTCTTC
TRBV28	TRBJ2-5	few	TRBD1	CASSNGQGNFETQYF	TGTGCCAGCAGTAATGGACAGGGGAATTTTGAGACCCAGTACTTC
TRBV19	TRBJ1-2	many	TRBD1	CASTPLLRQGYYGYTF	TGTGCCAGTACCCCCCTCCTTCGACAGGGGTACTATGGCTACACCTTC
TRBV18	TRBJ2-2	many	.	CASSTNAGELFF	TGTGCCAGCTCAACCAATGCCGGGGAGCTGTTTTTT
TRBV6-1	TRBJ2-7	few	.	CASSEGWSSYEQYF	TGTGCCAGCAGTGAAGGGTGGTCCTCCTACGAGCAGTACTTC
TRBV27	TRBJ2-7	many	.	CASSLVGGAAGTGSFEQYF	TGTGCCAGCAGTTTAGTTGGGGGGGCCGCCGGGACAGGTAGTTTCGAGCAGTACTTC
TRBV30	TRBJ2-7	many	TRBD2	CACSGTSGSYEQYF	TGTGCCTGTTCCGGGACTAGCGGCTCCTACGAGCAGTACTTC
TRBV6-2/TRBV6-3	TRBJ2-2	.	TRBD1	CASSLDGQGALAGELFF	TGTGCCAGCAGTTTGGACGGACAGGGAGCATTGGCCGGGGAGCTGTTTTTT
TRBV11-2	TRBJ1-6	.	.	CASSSPPGSLDNSPLHF	TGTGCCAGCAGTTCACCGCCAGGTTCCCTTGATAATTCACCCCTCCACTTT
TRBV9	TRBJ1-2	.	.	CASSRCSSYGYTF	TGTGCCAGCAGTAGGTGCTCAAGCTATGGCTACACCTTC
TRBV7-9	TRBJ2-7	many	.	CASIGQGDFYEQYF	TGTGCCAGTATAGGGCAGGGCGACTTCTACGAGCAGTACTTC
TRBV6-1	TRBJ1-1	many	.	CASTLAGAWVNTEAFF	TGTGCCAGCACCCTCGCCGGGGCGTGGGTTAACACTGAAGCTTTCTTT
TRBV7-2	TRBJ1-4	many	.	CASSPHGGALEKLFF	TGTGCCAGCAGCCCCCATGGGGGGGCACTTGAAAAACTGTTTTTT
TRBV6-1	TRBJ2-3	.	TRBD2	CASSEKTSRSTDTQYF	TGTGCCAGCAGTGAAAAGACTAGCCGGAGCACAGATACGCAGTATTTT
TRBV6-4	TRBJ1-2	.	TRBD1	CASSDSTGGAGYTF	TGTGCCAGCAGTGACTCGACAGGGGGCGCTGGCTACACCTTC
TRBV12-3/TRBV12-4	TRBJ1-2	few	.	CASSLSNSYGYTF	TGTGCCAGCAGTTTATCGAACTCCTATGGCTACACCTTC
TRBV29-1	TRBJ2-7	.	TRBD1	CSVRTGLSYEQYF	TGCAGCGTCCGGACAGGGCTCTCCTACGAGCAGTACTTC
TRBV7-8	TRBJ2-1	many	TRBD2	CASSQDGLAWNEQFF	TGTGCCAGCAGTCAGGACGGACTAGCGTGGAATGAGCAGTTCTTC
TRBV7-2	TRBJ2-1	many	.	CASSLGIYNEQFF	TGTGCCAGCAGCTTGGGAATCTACAATGAGCAGTTCTTC
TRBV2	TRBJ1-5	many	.	CASNSDGGYNQPQHF	TGTGCCAGCAACTCTGACGGGGGCTATAATCAGCCCCAGCATTTT
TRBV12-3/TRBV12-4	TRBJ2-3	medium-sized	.	CASSLSDSVPDTQYF	TGTGCCAGCAGTTTATCGGACAGTGTTCCAGATACGCAGTATTTT
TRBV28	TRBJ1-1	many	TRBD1	CASSGQDNFEAFF	TGTGCCAGCAGTGGACAGGACAACTTTGAAGCTTTCTTT
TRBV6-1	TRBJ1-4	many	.	CASRLTATNEKLFF	TGTGCCAGCAGACTAACAGCAACTAATGAAAAACTGTTTTTT
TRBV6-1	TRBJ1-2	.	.	CASSPGGGYGYTF	TGTGCCAGCAGTCCGGGAGGGGGCTATGGCTACACCTTC
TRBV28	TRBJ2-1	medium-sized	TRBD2	CASSLWTSGAYNEQFF	TGTGCCAGCAGTTTATGGACTAGCGGAGCTTACAATGAGCAGTTCTTC
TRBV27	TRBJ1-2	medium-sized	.	CASSEQGPNGYTF	TGTGCCAGCAGTGAACAGGGTCCCAATGGCTACACCTTC
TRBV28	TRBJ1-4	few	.	CASSLGVQEGRKLFF	TGTGCCAGCAGTTTGGGTGTCCAGGAGGGAAGAAAACTGTTTTTT
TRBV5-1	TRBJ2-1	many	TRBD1	CASSWDRGLRIISYNEQFF	TGCGCCAGCAGCTGGGACAGGGGGCTAAGGATTATCTCCTACAATGAGCAGTTCTTC
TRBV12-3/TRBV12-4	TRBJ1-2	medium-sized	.	CASSRHYGYTF	TGTGCCAGCAGTCGTCACTATGGCTACACCTTC
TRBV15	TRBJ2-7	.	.	CATSRERTYEQYF	TGTGCCACCAGCAGAGAGAGGACCTACGAGCAGTACTTC
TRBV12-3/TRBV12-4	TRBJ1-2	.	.	CASTTLIRDYGYTF	TGTGCCAGCACCACCTTAATCAGGGACTATGGCTACACCTTC
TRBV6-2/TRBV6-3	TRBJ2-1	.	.	CASSRPFGDYEQFF	TGTGCCAGCAGTCGCCCATTTGGAGACTATGAGCAGTTCTTC
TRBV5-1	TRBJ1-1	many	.	CASSLQSMNTEAFF	TGCGCCAGCAGCTTACAGAGCATGAACACTGAAGCTTTCTTT
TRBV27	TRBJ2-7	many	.	CASSLMGDPYEQYF	TGTGCCAGCAGTTTAATGGGGGATCCCTACGAGCAGTACTTC
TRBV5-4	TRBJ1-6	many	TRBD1	CASGRDRDRAASPLHF	TGTGCCAGCGGAAGAGACCGGGACAGGGCTGCTTCACCCCTCCACTTT